What follows are 27 T cell receptor beta chains derived from one specimen sequenced in a study of T cells in Graves' hyperthyroidism and ophthalmopathy (dated by TCRdb to about 2019). The protocol used for the library was multiplex PCR. Sequencing used an Illumina HiSeq 2000. Amplification of TCR beta CDR3 regions was carried out from RNA transcripts. For the first round of RT-PCR on the TCR CDR3, the HTBI primer set was used together with the Qiagen OneStep RT-PCR kit. TCRdb reworked the public reads: Q25 trimming with fastp, MiXCR clone assembly, productive beta chains retained. When rows share a CDR3 protein, they turn into one entry using the most common DNA and genes. Within this sample are fewer than 700,000 distinct CDR3 sequences, with roughly a sixth of them counted one time only. Approximately 15% of the sample goes to the ten largest clones. Input material: blood. These TCRs come from a woman aged 18-29 years with Graves' ophthalmopathy.

The chain is built from TRBV30 and TRBJ2-5; TRBD2 aligns across 13 bases. Trimming at V came to 6 bases and at J to 3 bases, leaving 10 bases not matched to a gene. Germline lookup yields CDR1 GTSNPN and CDR2 SVGIG (reference sequence). CDR3 length: 16 residues. CDR3: CACRTGTSGTKETQYF. The CDR3 DNA sequence: TGTGCCTGTAGGACCGGGACTAGCGGGACCAAAGAGACCCAGTACTTC. The variable domain in full, completed from reference TRBV30 and TRBJ2-5, reads SQTIHQWPATLVQPVGSPLSLECTVEGTSNPNLYWYRQAAGRGLQLLFYSVGIGQISSEVPQNLSASRPQDRQFILSSKKLLLSDSGFYLCACRTGTSGTKETQYFGPGTRLLVL.

The V gene is TRBV25-1, the J gene TRBJ2-1, with 10 bases that match TRBD2. V dropped 5 bases and J dropped 3; count of bases not matched to a gene: 10. Germline assignment: CDR1 MGHDK and CDR2 SYGVNS. CDR3 length: 17 residues. CDR3: CASSNPNTSGIYNEQFF. The CDR3 coding sequence is TGTGCCAGCAGTAATCCCAATACTAGCGGGATCTACAATGAGCAGTTCTTC.

Ten or more counts support this clonotype. The J gene is TRBJ2-1, the V gene TRBV7-2; 8 nucleotides line up with TRBD1. V was pared by 4 bases and J by 7 bases, with 6 bases of the junction left unmatched. CDR1 and CDR2 (germline): SGHTA, FQGNSA. The CDR3 length is 14 residues. This CDR3 reads CASSSDRAANEQFF. The CDR3 DNA is TGTGCCAGCAGCTCGGACAGGGCGGCAAATGAGCAGTTCTTC.

The sample holds many counts of this clonotype. J is TRBJ1-5 and V is TRBV12-3 or TRBV12-4; 9 bases are a match to TRBD1. CDR3 length: 16 amino acids. V gave up 3 bases and J gave up 4 bases; unmatched junction bases: 7. Here the CDR3 reads CASSLGTGSRNQPQHF. The CDR3 DNA reads as TGTGCCAGCAGTTTGGGGACAGGGTCGAGGAATCAGCCCCAGCATTTT.

V is TRBV5-4 and J is TRBJ1-5; D not certain. This CDR3 contains 15 residues. CDR1 is SGHNT, CDR2 YYREEE, per germline (reference sequence). Trimming left V 5 bases short and J 1 base short, with 13 bases between. The DNA of the CDR3 is TGTGCCAGCAGTGCGTCGGTCGACAGCAATCAGCCCCAGCATTTT. Amino acids: CASSASVDSNQPQHF.

This clonotype was detected ten times or more. The rearrangement joins TRBV24-1 to TRBJ2-3; 12 bases match TRBD1. This CDR3 spans 14 amino acids. The V and J ends lost 8 bases and 4 bases, in that order; junction bases with no gene match: 3. The germline CDR1 and CDR2 sequences are KGHDR and SFDVKD. As DNA, the CDR3 is TGTGCCACCACGGGACAGGGGGCATCAGATACGCAGTATTTT. This gives the protein CATTGQGASDTQYF.

The chain couples TRBV29-1 to TRBJ2-7, with a tentative D call TRBD1 (7 bases). This CDR3 is 12 amino acids long. Trimming pared 6 bases from V and 7 bases from J, leaving 16 bases between. CDR1 is SQVTM, CDR2 ANQGSEA, per germline. CDR3 region: CSVSEGAGEQYF. CDR3 DNA sequence: TGCAGCGTGAGTGAGGGGGCGGGGGAGCAGTACTTC.

Ten or more counts support this clonotype. The chain combines TRBV7-2 with TRBJ1-5; 8 nucleotides align to TRBD1. In germline, CDR1 is SGHTA, CDR2 FQGNSA. The CDR3 length is 15 residues. Trimming cost V 5 bases and J 2 bases; bases outside gene matches: 5. The CDR3 region is CASSATGGGNQPQHF. CDR3 coding DNA: TGTGCCAGCAGCGCTACAGGGGGTGGCAATCAGCCCCAGCATTTT.

This clonotype was counted only a few times. This rearrangement joins TRBV12-3 or TRBV12-4 to TRBJ1-2; 11 bases fit TRBD1. Losses at the gene ends were 6 bases for V and 4 bases for J; bases not matched to a gene: 7. The CDR3 length is 15 residues. CDR3 coding DNA: TGTGCCAGCAGGGTGGGGACAGGGGGGTTCTATGGCTACACCTTC. Translating gives CASRVGTGGFYGYTF.

This clonotype was observed at least ten times. The chain links TRBV18 to TRBJ2-1; the match to TRBD2 covers 7 bases. J was trimmed by 4 bases and V by 0 bases; bases with no gene match: 6. The CDR3 length is 16 residues. Germline CDR1 and CDR2: KGHSH and LQKENI. The chain's CDR3 is CASSPPGSSGYNEQFF. CDR3 DNA sequence: TGTGCCAGCTCACCACCGGGGTCTAGCGGTTACAATGAGCAGTTCTTC.

The chain links TRBV20-1 to TRBJ2-7, with 11 bases matching TRBD1. With 4 bases clipped from V and 1 base from J, the junction kept 6 bases outside the gene matches. This CDR3 comprises 15 residues. Germline-derived CDR1 and CDR2 are DFQATT and SNEGSKA (reference sequence). CDR3 nucleotide sequence: TGCAGTGCTATCTATAGGGACAGGGGGTCCTACGAGCAGTACTTC. It translates to CSAIYRDRGSYEQYF.

Ten or more counts support this clonotype. The rearrangement links TRBV4-1 to TRBJ1-1; 8 nucleotides agree with TRBD1. Trimming took 4 bases from V and 1 from J; bases not matched to a gene: 8. CDR3 length: 16 residues. The germline gives CDR1 MGHRA, CDR2 YSYEKL. CDR3 nucleotide sequence: TGCGCCAGCAGCCGCATCCAGGGGGCACGGAACACTGAAGCTTTCTTT. Protein product: CASSRIQGARNTEAFF.

The sample holds a few counts of this clonotype. This chain links TRBV5-6 with TRBJ2-3; D is perhaps TRBD2 (5 bases). Trimming removed 3 bases at V and 2 bases at J, with 13 bases between. CDR3 size: 15 residues. The germline V gene encodes CDR1 SGHDT and CDR2 YYEEEE. CDR3: CASSSTDGITDTQYF. The CDR3 region has the DNA TGTGCCAGCAGCTCGACGGACGGGATCACAGATACGCAGTATTTT.

This clonotype was found many times. The gene calls are TRBV7-8 and TRBJ2-3; a possible D gene is TRBD2 (6 bases). From germline, CDR1 is SGHVS and CDR2 FQNEAQ. The CDR3 runs to 15 residues. V was shortened by 9 bases and J by 0 bases, with 16 bases between the two germline ends. The CDR3 loop reads CASRSRRGSTDTQYF. The CDR3 coding sequence is TGTGCCAGTCGAAGCCGGCGGGGTAGCACAGATACGCAGTATTTT.

This clonotype was detected a few times. V gene TRBV4-1 combines with J gene TRBJ2-7; the D is unclear. The germline CDR1 and CDR2 sequences are MGHRA and YSYEKL. V was shortened by 3 bases and J by 7 bases, with 13 bases between the two germline ends. The CDR3 covers 13 residues. For the CDR3, the DNA is TGCGCCAGCAGCCAGGTTCGCGTTGAGGAGCAGTACTTC. Its translation: CASSQVRVEEQYF.

The table lists this clonotype with many counts. The V call is TRBV7-6, the J call TRBJ2-3; 7 nucleotides line up with TRBD1. CDR1 SGHVS and CDR2 FNYEAQ come from the germline V gene. The trim removed 1 base at V and 2 bases at J, leaving 9 bases unmatched. This CDR3 region has 17 residues. This CDR3 is CASSLGLHGTDTDTQYF. The CDR3 nucleotides are TGTGCCAGCAGCTTAGGGCTCCACGGGACAGACACAGATACGCAGTATTTT.

The rearrangement uses TRBV5-8 and TRBJ2-7; either TRBD1 or TRBD2 may fit D (5 bases each). Germline lookup yields CDR1 SGHTS and CDR2 YDEGEE. The CDR3 sequence is 14 residues long. With 2 bases removed from V and 5 bases from J, the gap between germline ends came to 14 bases. The CDR3 coding sequence is TGTGCCAGCAGCTTAACCGGGACGGTGAACGAGCAGTACTTC. This codes for CASSLTGTVNEQYF.

This chain connects TRBV27 to TRBJ1-2, with D perhaps matching TRBD1 (5 bases). Germline V CDR1 and CDR2: MNHEY, SMNVEV (reference sequence). Trimming shortened V by 8 bases and J by 8 bases, and 18 bases separated the two germline ends. This CDR3 has 13 amino acids. The chain's CDR3 is CASGSRLRDGYTF. Here the CDR3 DNA reads TGTGCCAGCGGGTCCCGCCTCAGGGACGGCTACACCTTC.

V usage is TRBV6-1 and J usage is TRBJ1-6, with TRBD1 matching over 7 bases. CDR3 length: 16 amino acids. V was pared by 6 bases and J by 6 bases, with 11 bases of the junction left unmatched. The germline CDR1 and CDR2 sequences are MNHNS and SASEGT. The CDR3 loop reads CASRAGTADFNSPLHF. CDR3 in DNA: TGTGCCAGCAGAGCCGGGACAGCTGATTTTAATTCACCCCTCCACTTT.

The sample holds many counts of this clonotype. The chain couples TRBV28 to TRBJ2-5, with D possibly matching TRBD1 (5 bases). The CDR3 loop spans 11 amino acids. Germline V CDR1 and CDR2: MDHEN, SYDVKM. V was shortened by 6 bases and J by 5 bases, with 7 bases between the two germline ends. CDR3 region: CASRGLETQYF. The DNA of the CDR3 is TGTGCCAGCAGGGGGCTCGAGACCCAGTACTTC.

The rearrangement joins TRBV19 to TRBJ2-7, with D possibly matching TRBD1 (5 bases). Germline lookup yields CDR1 LNHDA and CDR2 SQIVND (reference sequence). V lost 3 bases to trimming and J lost 6 bases, with 9 bases between them. This CDR3 spans 12 amino acids. The CDR3 region has the DNA TGTGCCAGTAGTATTGGGGCCACCGAGCAGTACTTC. Encoded protein: CASSIGATEQYF.

At least ten counts were recorded for this clonotype. V and J are TRBV28 and TRBJ2-7, with D perhaps TRBD1 (5 bases). V was clipped by 5 bases and J by 6 bases, with 14 bases between them. Germline lookup yields CDR1 MDHEN and CDR2 SYDVKM. CDR3 length equals 13 residues. The CDR3 coding sequence is TGTGCCAGCAGTCCCGGCAGGGCCTCCGAGCAGTACTTC. It yields the protein CASSPGRASEQYF.

In its sample, this clonotype was seen many times. The rearrangement joins TRBV5-1 to TRBJ2-1, with 8 bases lining up with TRBD1. The J segment lost 3 bases and the V segment lost 0 bases, leaving 20 bases of the junction unmatched. There are 21 residues in the CDR3. Germline-derived CDR1 and CDR2 are SGHRS and YFSETQ. For the CDR3, the DNA is TGCGCCAGCAGCTTGGCCTCTCTTTTCTTTGACGGACAGGGAGGCTACAATGAGCAGTTCTTC. Translation gives CASSLASLFFDGQGGYNEQFF.

This clonotype appeared many times. This chain joins TRBV7-2 and TRBJ2-1, with no clear D. Trimming removed 4 bases from V and 7 bases from J, with 11 bases in between. Germline CDR1 reads SGHTA; CDR2 reads FQGNSA. The CDR3 covers 13 residues. CDR3 loop: CASSSGPRNEQFF. DNA for the CDR3: TGTGCCAGCAGCTCAGGACCGCGGAATGAGCAGTTCTTC. The complete variable domain, with remaining parts taken from reference TRBV7-2 and TRBJ2-1, reads GAGVSQSPSNKVTEKGKDVELRCDPISGHTALYWYRQSLGQGLEFLIYFQGNSAPDKSGLPSDRFSAERTGGSVSTLTIQRTQQEDSAVYLCASSSGPRNEQFFGPGTRLTVL.

This clonotype was detected ten times or more. The chain uses TRBV10-3 and TRBJ2-1; D perhaps matches TRBD2 (6 bases). The V and J ends lost 8 bases and 8 bases respectively, with 16 bases between them. This CDR3 has 13 amino acids. Germline CDR1 is ENHRY and CDR2 is SYGVKD. CDR3 nucleotide sequence: TGTGCCATCGGTGGACTACCGGGGGATGAGCAGTTCTTC. Amino acid sequence: CAIGGLPGDEQFF.

J is TRBJ1-3 and V is TRBV9; no clear D. This CDR3 contains 14 residues. Trimming removed 0 bases from V and 6 bases from J, with 10 bases in between. Germline values: CDR1 SGDLS, CDR2 YYNGEE. In DNA form, the CDR3 reads TGTGCCAGCAGCGTAGACGGAAGGGTAAACACCATATATTTT. Residues: CASSVDGRVNTIYF.

V gene TRBV25-1 combines with J gene TRBJ1-1; D gene uncertain. This CDR3 region has 14 residues. V lost 1 base and J 4 bases, leaving 10 bases between the germline ends. The germline gives CDR1 MGHDK, CDR2 SYGVNS. CDR3 nucleotides: TGTGCCAGCAGTGAATCCGGGGAGAGCACTGAAGCTTTCTTT. Translation gives CASSESGESTEAFF.